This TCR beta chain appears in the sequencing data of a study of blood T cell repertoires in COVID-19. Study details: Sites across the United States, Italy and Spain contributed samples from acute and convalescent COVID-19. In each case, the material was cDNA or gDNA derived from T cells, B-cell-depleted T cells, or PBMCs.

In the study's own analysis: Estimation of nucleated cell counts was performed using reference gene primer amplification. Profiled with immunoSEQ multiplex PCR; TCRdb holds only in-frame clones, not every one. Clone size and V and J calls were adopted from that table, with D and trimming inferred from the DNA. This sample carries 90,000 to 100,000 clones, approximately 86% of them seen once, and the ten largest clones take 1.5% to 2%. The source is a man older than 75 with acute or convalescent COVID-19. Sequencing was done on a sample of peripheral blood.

The CDR3 reads CASSFTGDSPLHF. The CDR3 DNA reads as TGTGCCAGCAGCTTTACAGGGGATTCACCCCTCCACTTT. The chain is built from TRBV7-9 and TRBJ1-6, with 7 bases lining up with TRBD1. Trimming took 3 bases from V and 8 from J; bases not matched to a gene: 1. This CDR3 comprises 13 residues. CDR1 is SEHNR and CDR2 is FQNEAQ in the germline V gene (reference sequence).